This entry is about one T cell receptor beta chain. Its specificity is unknown. These data belong to a study of cytomegalovirus exposure and HLA in healthy donors. Turning to the study itself: According to later analysis, the same platform produced the 120 or so validation and under 750 first-cohort repertoires.

Findings of the study overall: Confirmation was obtained in vitro that a few CMV-associated chains are specific for CMV antigens. Cytomegalovirus association was listed for 150 to 200 TCR beta chains.

V was clipped by 6 bases and J by 0 bases; unmatched bases: 5. Per the germline V gene, CDR1 is MGHRA and CDR2 is YSYEKL. This CDR3 has 16 residues. The protocol was immunoSEQ multiplex PCR, while the TCRdb copy is restricted to in-frame clones and leaves out a portion. The sample shows approximately 160,000 clones, 89% of them seen only once. The donors were members of the validation cohort, which comprised about 120 subjects and was separate from the first cohort of fewer than 700 subjects. This chain uses TRBV4-1 with TRBJ2-3; 11 bases map to TRBD2. Input material: PBMCs. The source is a man younger than 35 in good health and CMV-seropositive. CDR3 residues: CASREGLAASTDTQYF. The CDR3 nucleotides are TGCGCCAGCAGAGAGGGACTAGCGGCTAGCACAGATACGCAGTATTTT.